This is a list of T cell receptor beta chains from one sample in a study of blood T cell repertoires in COVID-19. The protocol was immunoSEQ multiplex PCR, while the TCRdb copy is restricted to in-frame clones and leaves out a portion. The table includes some 670,000 clones, 90% detected once. Specimen: peripheral blood. The origin of the receptors is a woman aged 18-29 years with acute or convalescent COVID-19. CDR3s include the opening cysteine and the closing phenylalanine or tryptophan. A D gene is named only where the DNA matches it firmly. Expanded clones are given a class, and other clones once, few, many or no size at all.

D gene	clone size	V gene	J gene	CDR3 DNA	CDR3 protein
TRBD1	.	TRBV27	TRBJ1-2	TGTGCCAGCAGTCCCAGGGGACAGGGGGCTTTTGGCTACACCTTC	CASSPRGQGAFGYTF
TRBD1	.	TRBV4-1	TRBJ1-1	TGCGCCAGCAGCCGGCCACAGGGGGCGTTCGGTGAAGCTTTCTTT	CASSRPQGAFGEAFF
.	once	TRBV25-1	TRBJ1-1	TGTGCCAGCTATGGGACACCAGTCCCAATGAACACTGAAGCTTTCTTT	CASYGTPVPMNTEAFF
.	.	TRBV6-2/TRBV6-3	TRBJ1-2	TGTGCCAGCAGTTACACAGGGTTTTATGGCTACACCTTC	CASSYTGFYGYTF
.	.	TRBV6-2/TRBV6-3	TRBJ2-7	TGTGCCAGCAGTTACCTGACAGAGTCATACGAGCAGTACTTC	CASSYLTESYEQYF
.	.	TRBV28	TRBJ1-2	TGTGCCAGCAGTTTATCCAGGGCAGTCCCTGGCTACACCTTC	CASSLSRAVPGYTF
.	.	TRBV9	TRBJ2-4	TGTGCCAGCAGCGTAGCTCCACTAGTCCCCCAAAACATTCAGTACTTC	CASSVAPLVPQNIQYF
.	.	TRBV29-1	TRBJ1-2	TGCAGCGTTGAGAAGACAGTCTATGGCTACACCTTC	CSVEKTVYGYTF
TRBD2	.	TRBV5-1	TRBJ2-1	TGCGCCAGCAGCTCCCGGGGGGCTAGCGGGGGGCAATCGACCTACAATGAGCAGTTCTTC	CASSSRGASGGQSTYNEQFF
.	.	TRBV10-1	TRBJ1-1	TGCGCCAGCAGTGAGTGGCACAGGGTCGGGACTGAAGCTTTCTTT	CASSEWHRVGTEAFF
.	.	TRBV6-2/TRBV6-3	TRBJ1-1	TGTGCCAGCAGTTTAGGGGCATACACTGAAGCTTTCTTT	CASSLGAYTEAFF
.	.	TRBV5-1	TRBJ2-3	TGCGCCAGCAAGAGGCAAGGGGCAGATACGCAGTATTTT	CASKRQGADTQYF
TRBD2	.	TRBV25-1	TRBJ2-5	TGTGCCAGCAGTGACCGAGCGGGGGGAGAGACCCAGTACTTC	CASSDRAGGETQYF
.	.	TRBV4-2	TRBJ1-1	TGTGCCAGCAGCCAAGTAGGTGGACATCTGAACACTGAAGCTTTCTTT	CASSQVGGHLNTEAFF
TRBD1	.	TRBV2	TRBJ1-6	TGTGCCAGCGGCAGGGGGCTTGTTAATTCACCCCTCCACTTT	CASGRGLVNSPLHF
.	.	TRBV18	TRBJ1-1	TGTGCCAGCTCACCACAAGACATCGCGAACACTGAAGCTTTCTTT	CASSPQDIANTEAFF
.	.	TRBV24-1	TRBJ2-7	TGTGCCACCAGTGATGTCGGGGGCTACGAGCAGTACTTC	CATSDVGGYEQYF
.	.	TRBV11-2	TRBJ1-1	TGTGCCAGCAGCTTAGGTCTTATTAGTACTGAAGCTTTCTTT	CASSLGLISTEAFF
.	.	TRBV6-5	TRBJ1-5	TGTGCCAGCAGGGGTTGGGAGGATCAGCCCCAGCATTTT	CASRGWEDQPQHF
TRBD1	.	TRBV5-4	TRBJ2-7	TGTGCCAGCAGCTTGGCTCCGGGACAGGTGACCTACGAGCAGTACTTC	CASSLAPGQVTYEQYF
TRBD2	once	TRBV2	TRBJ2-7	TGTGCCACCGAGGGCGGGGGGGCCGGTTCCTACGAGCAGTACTTC	CATEGGGAGSYEQYF
TRBD1	.	TRBV10-3	TRBJ1-1	TGTGCCATCAGTCGGGACAGGGGAACAGCTTTCTTT	CAISRDRGTAFF
.	.	TRBV9	TRBJ1-2	TGTGCCAGCAGCGCACGGGACATCTACTATGGCTACACCTTC	CASSARDIYYGYTF
TRBD1	.	TRBV27	TRBJ1-2	TGTGCCAGCAGCTCCTCCCGATTAGACAGGGCCTTCTATGGCTACACCTTC	CASSSSRLDRAFYGYTF
TRBD1	.	TRBV7-6	TRBJ1-2	TGTGCCAGCAGCTTATTGAGGGACAGTGGTCGTCAAGGCTACACCTTC	CASSLLRDSGRQGYTF
.	few	TRBV29-1	TRBJ2-2	TGCAGCGTTCAATCGGACAGGCGGGGCGGGGAGCTGTTTTTT	CSVQSDRRGGELFF
.	once	TRBV12-3/TRBV12-4	TRBJ1-5	TGTGCCAGCGGGAGCACGGGGAACTTTCAGCATTTT	CASGSTGNFQHF
.	.	TRBV6-5	TRBJ1-1	TGTGCCAGCAGTCCCGGGGGGGCGTTGGGCACTGAAGCTTTCTTT	CASSPGGALGTEAFF
TRBD1	.	TRBV12-3/TRBV12-4	TRBJ1-2	TGTGCCAGCAGCAGGACAGGGGATGGCTACACCTTC	CASSRTGDGYTF
TRBD1	.	TRBV7-3	TRBJ2-3	TGTGCCAGCAGCTTGGACCGGGACAGCAGTAGCACAGATACGCAGTATTTT	CASSLDRDSSSTDTQYF
.	.	TRBV5-4	TRBJ1-1	TGTGCCAGCAGCCCCTCTGGAGGCCCCGAAGCTTTCTTT	CASSPSGGPEAFF
TRBD1	.	TRBV15	TRBJ1-1	TGTGCCACCAGCAGCACAGGGGGCAACACTGAAGCTTTCTTT	CATSSTGGNTEAFF
TRBD1	.	TRBV19	TRBJ1-1	TGTGCCAGTAGTCCCCAGGACAGGCTTAGCACTAAAGCTTTCTTT	CASSPQDRLSTKAFF
TRBD1	.	TRBV13	TRBJ2-1	TGTGCCAGCAGCCTGGGACAGGGAAACAATGAGCAGTTCTTC	CASSLGQGNNEQFF
TRBD1	.	TRBV20-1	TRBJ1-4	TGCAGTGCTAGTCCGCAGGGGGCGCGAGTTGAAAAACTGTTTTTT	CSASPQGARVEKLFF
TRBD1	.	TRBV28	TRBJ1-2	TGTGCCAGCTCACGACAGGGGGCTTTCTATGGCTACACCTTC	CASSRQGAFYGYTF
.	.	TRBV6-4	TRBJ1-5	TGTGCCAGCAGTGAGCAGGTATGGAATCAGCCCCAGCATTTT	CASSEQVWNQPQHF
.	.	TRBV29-1	TRBJ1-1	TGCAGCGTTCAAAAGAACACTGAAGCTTTCTTT	CSVQKNTEAFF
TRBD1	.	TRBV6-6	TRBJ1-2	TGTGCCAGCACCACTCAGACAGGGTGGGGTGGCTACACCTTC	CASTTQTGWGGYTF
.	.	TRBV29-1	TRBJ2-6	TGCAGCGTTGACCAGGGCTCTGGGGCCAACGTCCTGACTTTC	CSVDQGSGANVLTF
.	.	TRBV29-1	TRBJ1-2	TGCAGCGTTGACACGGCCGGGGGTGGCTACACCTTC	CSVDTAGGGYTF
.	.	TRBV12-3/TRBV12-4	TRBJ1-4	TGTGCCAGCACCTCTAGGGGTAATGAAAAACTGTTTTTT	CASTSRGNEKLFF
.	once	TRBV7-9	TRBJ1-1	TGTGCCAGCACCGTACAGGGTACAGGGAACACTGAAGCTTTCTTT	CASTVQGTGNTEAFF
TRBD1	once	TRBV3-1/TRBV3-2	TRBJ2-7	TGTGCCAGCAGCCACTGGACAGGGAGCTCCTACGAGCAGTACTTC	CASSHWTGSSYEQYF
.	.	TRBV19	TRBJ2-3	TGTGCCAGTAGTATAGGACTGGGGCCGGCTAGCACAGATACGCAGTATTTT	CASSIGLGPASTDTQYF
.	few	TRBV3-1/TRBV3-2	TRBJ1-1	TGTGCCAGCAGCCAAGGCGACACTGAAGCTTTCTTT	CASSQGDTEAFF
.	.	TRBV5-1	TRBJ1-1	TGCGCCAGCAGCGTAGGGACAGAAGCTTTCTTT	CASSVGTEAFF
TRBD1	.	TRBV6-2/TRBV6-3	TRBJ1-5	TGTGCCAGCAGTGAGGGACAGGGGATGTGGCCCCAGCATTTT	CASSEGQGMWPQHF
TRBD1	.	TRBV30	TRBJ1-2	TGTGCCTGGAGTAACCTCCCGGGACAGGGGCATGGCTACACCTTC	CAWSNLPGQGHGYTF
.	.	TRBV5-1	TRBJ1-1	TGCGCCAGCAGCTTGGCCGGAGGGAGGAGCACTGAAGCTTTCTTT	CASSLAGGRSTEAFF